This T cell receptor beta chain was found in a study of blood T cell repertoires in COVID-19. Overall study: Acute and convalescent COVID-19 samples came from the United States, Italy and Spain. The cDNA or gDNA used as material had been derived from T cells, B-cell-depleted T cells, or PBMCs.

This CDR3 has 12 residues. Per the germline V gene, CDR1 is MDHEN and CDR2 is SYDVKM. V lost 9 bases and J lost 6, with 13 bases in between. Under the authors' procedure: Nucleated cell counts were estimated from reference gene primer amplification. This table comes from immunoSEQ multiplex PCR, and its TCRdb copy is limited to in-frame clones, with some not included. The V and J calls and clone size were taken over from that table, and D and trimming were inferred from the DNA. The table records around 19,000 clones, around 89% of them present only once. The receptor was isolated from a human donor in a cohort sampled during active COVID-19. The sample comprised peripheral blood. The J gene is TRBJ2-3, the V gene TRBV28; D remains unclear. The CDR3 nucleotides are TGTGCCAGTCTTGGGCTTGGGGATACGCAGTATTTT. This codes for CASLGLGDTQYF. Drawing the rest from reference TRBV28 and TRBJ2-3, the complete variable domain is DVKVTQSSRYLVKRTGEKVFLECVQDMDHENMFWYRQDPGLGLRLIYFSYDVKMKEKGDIPEGYSVSREKKERFSLILESASTNQTSMYLCASLGLGDTQYFGPGTRLTVL.